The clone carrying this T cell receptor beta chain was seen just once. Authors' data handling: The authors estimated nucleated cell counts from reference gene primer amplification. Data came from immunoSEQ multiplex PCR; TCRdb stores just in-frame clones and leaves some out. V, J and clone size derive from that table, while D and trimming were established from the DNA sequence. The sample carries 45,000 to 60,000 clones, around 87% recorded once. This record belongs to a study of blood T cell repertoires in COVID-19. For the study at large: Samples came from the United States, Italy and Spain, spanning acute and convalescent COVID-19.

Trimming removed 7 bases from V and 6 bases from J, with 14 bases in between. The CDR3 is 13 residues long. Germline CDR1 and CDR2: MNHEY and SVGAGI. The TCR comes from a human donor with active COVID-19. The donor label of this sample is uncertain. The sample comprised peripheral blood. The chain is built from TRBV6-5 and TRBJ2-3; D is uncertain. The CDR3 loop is CASNTRRGDTQYF. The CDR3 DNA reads TGTGCCAGCAATACCCGGAGAGGCGATACGCAGTATTTT.